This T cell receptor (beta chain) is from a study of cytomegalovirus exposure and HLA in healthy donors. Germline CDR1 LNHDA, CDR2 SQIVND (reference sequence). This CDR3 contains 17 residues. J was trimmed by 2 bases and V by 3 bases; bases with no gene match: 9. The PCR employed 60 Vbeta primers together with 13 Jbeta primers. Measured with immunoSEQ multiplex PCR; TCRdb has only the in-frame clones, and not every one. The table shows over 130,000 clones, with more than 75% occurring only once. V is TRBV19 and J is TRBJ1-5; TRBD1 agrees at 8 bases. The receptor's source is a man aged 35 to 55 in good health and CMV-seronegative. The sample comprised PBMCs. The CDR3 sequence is CASSIRVGTGGNQPQHF. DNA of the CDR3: TGTGCCAGTAGTATTCGGGTAGGGACAGGCGGCAATCAGCCCCAGCATTTT.